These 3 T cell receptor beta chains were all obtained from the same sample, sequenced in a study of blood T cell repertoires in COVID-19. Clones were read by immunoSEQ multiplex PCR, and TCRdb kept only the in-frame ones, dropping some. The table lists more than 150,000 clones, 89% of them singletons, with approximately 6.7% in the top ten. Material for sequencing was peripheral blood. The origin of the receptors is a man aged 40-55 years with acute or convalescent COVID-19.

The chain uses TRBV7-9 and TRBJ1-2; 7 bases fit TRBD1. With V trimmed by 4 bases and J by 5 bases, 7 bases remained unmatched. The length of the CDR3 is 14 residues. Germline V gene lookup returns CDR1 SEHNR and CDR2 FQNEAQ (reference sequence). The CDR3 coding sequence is TGTGCCAGCAGCTCGCCGGGGACAGCTTATGGCTACACCTTC. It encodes CASSSPGTAYGYTF. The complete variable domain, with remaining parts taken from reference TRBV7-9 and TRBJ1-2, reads DTGVSQNPRHKITKRGQNVTFRCDPISEHNRLYWYRQTLGQGPEFLTYFQNEAQLEKSRLLSDRFSAERPKGSFSTLEIQRTEQGDSAMYLCASSSPGTAYGYTFGSGTRLTVV.

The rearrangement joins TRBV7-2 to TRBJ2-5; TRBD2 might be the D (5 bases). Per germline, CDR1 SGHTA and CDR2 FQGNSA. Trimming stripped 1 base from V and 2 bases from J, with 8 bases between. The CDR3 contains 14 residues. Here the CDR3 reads CASSLGSGQETQYF. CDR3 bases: TGTGCCAGCAGCTTAGGTTCGGGGCAAGAGACCCAGTACTTC. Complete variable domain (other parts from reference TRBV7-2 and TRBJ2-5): GAGVSQSPSNKVTEKGKDVELRCDPISGHTALYWYRQSLGQGLEFLIYFQGNSAPDKSGLPSDRFSAERTGGSVSTLTIQRTQQEDSAVYLCASSLGSGQETQYFGPGTRLLVL.

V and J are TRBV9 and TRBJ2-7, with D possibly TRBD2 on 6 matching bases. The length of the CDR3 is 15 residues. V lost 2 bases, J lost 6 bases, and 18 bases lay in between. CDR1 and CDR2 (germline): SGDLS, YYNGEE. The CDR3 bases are TGTGCCAGCAGCGTCCAACCCGGGGGAGGAGGCGAGCAGTACTTC. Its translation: CASSVQPGGGGEQYF.